The 10 T cell receptor beta chains reported below all come from one sample, sequenced in a study of shared clonotypes between healthy human individuals. TCRdb's copy holds only in-frame clones and misses some; the assay was immunoSEQ multiplex PCR. The sample holds some 1.5 million clones, 95% to 99% seen once. Source material: naive CD4+ T cells sorted from blood. Subset: CD45RA+ positively selected. These receptors all come from a man younger than 45 in good health.

The chain joins TRBV28 to TRBJ2-7; 9 nucleotides match TRBD2. Germline loops: CDR1 MDHEN, CDR2 SYDVKM. V lost 2 bases to trimming and J lost 7 bases; unmatched junction nucleotides: 6. This CDR3 has 14 residues. CDR3 bases: TGTGCCAGCAGTTTAGCGGGAGGGCCGCAGGAGCAGTACTTC. Protein product: CASSLAGGPQEQYF.

The V and J genes are TRBV5-1 and TRBJ2-7; TRBD2 matches at 11 bases. This CDR3 has 17 amino acids. The J segment lost 7 bases and the V segment lost 0 bases, leaving 12 bases of the junction unmatched. CDR1 SGHRS and CDR2 YFSETQ come from the germline V gene. The CDR3 is CASSLEVLAGVSFEQYF. DNA for the CDR3: TGCGCCAGCAGCTTGGAAGTACTAGCGGGAGTATCGTTTGAGCAGTACTTC.

The chain joins TRBV18 to TRBJ2-3; 9 bases are a match to TRBD1. The J segment lost 0 bases and the V segment lost 3 bases, leaving 16 bases of the junction unmatched. CDR3 size: 20 residues. From germline, CDR1 is KGHSH and CDR2 LQKENI. CDR3 region: CASSPRRGTGTNGSTDTQYF. The CDR3 coding sequence is TGTGCCAGCTCACCCCGCCGAGGGACAGGGACTAATGGGAGCACAGATACGCAGTATTTT.

This clone was recorded only once. The chain joins TRBV5-1 to TRBJ2-3, with 7 bases identical to TRBD1. The CDR3 is made up of 16 amino acids. Germline V gives CDR1 SGHRS, CDR2 YFSETQ. The V gene end was trimmed by 4 bases and the J gene end by 2 bases; junction bases not matched to a gene: 10. CDR3 coding DNA: TGCGCCAGCAGCAACCGACAGGGTCTTGTCACAGATACGCAGTATTTT. Amino acids: CASSNRQGLVTDTQYF.

This chain joins TRBV6-4 and TRBJ2-3; tentative D call: TRBD1 (5 bases). The CDR3 sequence is 15 residues long. The V gene's germline CDR1 is MRHNA and CDR2 SNTAGT. V shed 0 bases and J shed 4 bases, with 11 bases lying between them. The CDR3 sequence is CASSDSVGAADTQYF. As DNA, the CDR3 is TGTGCCAGCAGTGACTCAGTAGGGGCAGCAGATACGCAGTATTTT.

The chain employs TRBV29-1 and TRBJ2-1; D is uncertain. The V and J ends lost 3 bases and 2 bases respectively, with 11 bases between them. The CDR3 runs 14 residues. CDR1 and CDR2 from the germline V gene are SQVTM and ANQGSEA. The CDR3 region has the DNA TGCAGCGTTGAGCTATTGACCGCCTACAATGAGCAGTTCTTC. Translating it yields CSVELLTAYNEQFF.

The genes are TRBV28 and TRBJ2-1, with a weak D call TRBD2 (6 bases). V lost 3 bases and J 9 bases, leaving 12 bases between the germline ends. This CDR3 is 13 amino acids long. Germline CDR1 MDHEN, CDR2 SYDVKM. CDR3 sequence reads: CASSLAGSSEQFF. The CDR3 nucleotides read TGTGCCAGCAGTTTGGCCGGGAGTAGTGAGCAGTTCTTC.

This sequence joins TRBV7-6 and TRBJ2-7; tentative D call: TRBD1 (6 bases). V gave up 1 base and J gave up 5 bases, with 12 bases separating them. Germline V CDR1 and CDR2: SGHVS, FNYEAQ. The CDR3 runs 14 residues. CDR3: CASSLGLAGDEQYF. CDR3 DNA: TGTGCCAGCAGCTTAGGGCTAGCAGGGGACGAGCAGTACTTC.

The chain combines TRBV29-1 with TRBJ1-1; 10 positions agree with TRBD1. With 6 bases clipped from V and 4 bases from J, the junction kept 8 bases outside the gene matches. This CDR3 comprises 14 residues. Germline CDR1 SQVTM, CDR2 ANQGSEA. In DNA form, the CDR3 reads TGCAGCGTGGGAGACAGGGGGCGTATCACTGAAGCTTTCTTT. Amino acid sequence: CSVGDRGRITEAFF.

The chain links TRBV10-3 to TRBJ2-7; 9 bases are a match to TRBD1. Germline V CDR1 and CDR2: ENHRY, SYGVKD. V lost 6 bases and J lost 3; bases outside the gene matches: 6. The length of the CDR3 is 14 residues. The CDR3 loop is CAIRGGTGFYEQYF. The CDR3 nucleotides are TGTGCCATCAGGGGGGGGACAGGGTTCTACGAGCAGTACTTC.